This is a list of T cell receptor beta chains from one sample in a study of cytomegalovirus exposure and HLA in healthy donors. Sequencing used immunoSEQ multiplex PCR; TCRdb keeps in-frame clones, though not all of them. The sample holds fewer than 200,000 clones; more than 85% are singletons and the top ten take roughly 0.23%. The sequencing input was PBMCs. The receptors were sampled from a girl under three years old in good health and CMV-seronegative. Both conserved end residues are part of each CDR3. The D gene is left open where the match is weak. Rows may omit the clone size; those that give it use once, few, many or a size class.

TRBV30	.	11	TRBJ1-1	TRBD1	CASYGQAKAFF	TGTGCCTCATACGGACAGGCAAAAGCTTTCTTT
TRBV29-1	.	13	TRBJ1-2	TRBD1	CSVGDRALYGYTF	TGCAGCGTTGGGGACAGGGCCCTTTATGGCTACACCTTC
TRBV9	.	18	TRBJ2-3	.	CASSVEAGSLGLTDTQYF	TGTGCCAGCAGCGTAGAGGCGGGGTCCCTAGGACTCACAGATACGCAGTATTTT
TRBV10-1	.	16	TRBJ2-1	.	CASSPVAGPPYNEQFF	TGCGCCAGCAGTCCTGTCGCGGGGCCCCCCTACAATGAGCAGTTCTTC
TRBV25-1	.	17	TRBJ2-5	TRBD2	CASSELERGKPQETQYF	TGTGCCAGCAGTGAATTGGAGCGGGGAAAGCCGCAAGAGACCCAGTACTTC
TRBV12-2	.	16	TRBJ1-1	.	CASRLCPRVRNTEAFF	TGTGCAAGTCGCTTATGCCCCAGGGTGAGGAACACTGAAGCTTTCTTT
TRBV4-1	.	18	TRBJ1-5	TRBD1	CASSQRRLGQGEDQPQHF	TGCGCCAGCAGCCAAAGAAGATTGGGACAGGGTGAGGATCAGCCCCAGCATTTT
TRBV19	.	20	TRBJ2-3	TRBD2	CASRTVGLAGRPSSTDTQYF	TGTGCCAGTAGGACCGTGGGGCTAGCGGGCCGACCCTCTAGCACAGATACGCAGTATTTT
TRBV9	.	13	TRBJ1-2	.	CASSPPRGYGYTF	TGTGCCAGCAGCCCCCCCCGGGGCTATGGCTACACCTTC
TRBV7-9	.	16	TRBJ2-1	TRBD2	CASSLVAGAQSNEQFF	TGTGCCAGCAGCTTGGTAGCGGGAGCTCAGAGCAATGAGCAGTTCTTC
TRBV5-1	.	14	TRBJ2-3	.	CASSLLASTDTQYF	TGCGCCAGCAGCTTGCTAGCTAGCACAGATACGCAGTATTTT
TRBV9	.	16	TRBJ2-3	TRBD1	CASSRIRGQSTDTQYF	TGTGCCAGCAGCCGAATCAGGGGGCAGAGCACAGATACGCAGTATTTT
TRBV7-2	.	15	TRBJ2-7	TRBD2	CASSSIAGDRYEQYF	TGTGCCAGCAGCTCCATAGCGGGAGACCGTTACGAGCAGTACTTC
TRBV9	.	16	TRBJ1-2	TRBD1	CASSVAGQGARNGYTF	TGTGCCAGCAGCGTAGCGGGACAGGGGGCGCGCAATGGCTACACCTTC
TRBV11-2	.	15	TRBJ2-1	TRBD2	CASSLWLAGANEQFF	TGTGCCAGCAGCTTATGGCTAGCGGGAGCGAATGAGCAGTTCTTC
TRBV2	.	12	TRBJ1-5	.	CASRAANQPQHF	TGTGCCAGCAGGGCGGCCAATCAGCCCCAGCATTTT
TRBV30	.	13	TRBJ2-5	TRBD2	CAWNSGSIETQYF	TGTGCCTGGAATAGCGGGAGCATAGAGACCCAGTACTTC
TRBV29-1	.	12	TRBJ2-3	.	CSVDEGVDTQYF	TGCAGCGTTGACGAGGGAGTCGATACGCAGTATTTT
TRBV5-6	.	18	TRBJ2-6	.	CASSLFRVTISGANVLTF	TGTGCCAGCAGCTTGTTTCGGGTGACCATCTCTGGGGCCAACGTCCTGACTTTC
TRBV13	.	17	TRBJ2-3	.	CASSSPLLAITTDTQYF	TGTGCCAGCAGCTCTCCTCTACTAGCTATTACTACAGATACGCAGTATTTT
TRBV30	.	12	TRBJ2-4	.	CAWSGSRAIQYF	TGTGCCTGGAGTGGGAGCAGGGCCATTCAGTACTTC
TRBV27	.	16	TRBJ2-1	.	CASSSTTGLSYNEQFF	TGTGCCAGCAGTTCGACTACAGGGTTGTCCTACAATGAGCAGTTCTTC
TRBV13	.	15	TRBJ2-3	TRBD2	CASSPLAGSADTQYF	TGTGCCAGCAGCCCGCTAGCGGGATCCGCAGATACGCAGTATTTT
TRBV30	once	13	TRBJ2-3	.	CAGTGENTDTQYF	TGTGCCGGGACGGGGGAGAACACAGATACGCAGTATTTT
TRBV19	.	16	TRBJ2-5	.	CASSSGGSYYQETQYF	TGTGCCAGTAGTAGTGGGGGGAGCTATTACCAAGAGACCCAGTACTTC
TRBV6-1	once	13	TRBJ1-2	TRBD1	CASLDRANYGYTF	TGTGCCAGCTTGGACAGGGCTAACTATGGCTACACCTTC
TRBV19	.	16	TRBJ1-1	.	CASSISLQVMNTEAFF	TGTGCCAGTAGTATTTCTCTTCAGGTGATGAACACTGAAGCTTTCTTT
TRBV5-1	.	16	TRBJ2-2	.	CASSLTGDRGTGELFF	TGCGCCAGCAGCTTGACGGGGGATCGGGGCACCGGGGAGCTGTTTTTT
TRBV2	.	11	TRBJ2-5	.	CASDRTGTQYF	TGTGCCAGCGACAGGACCGGGACCCAGTACTTC
TRBV18	.	14	TRBJ2-3	.	CASSPQSSTDTQYF	TGTGCCAGCTCACCCCAGTCTAGCACAGATACGCAGTATTTT
TRBV4-1	.	18	TRBJ2-5	.	CASSPHLPGLTPKETQYF	TGCGCCAGCAGCCCACACCTCCCGGGACTCACCCCGAAAGAGACCCAGTACTTC
TRBV29-1	.	18	TRBJ2-2	TRBD2	CSVLGRTSGPANTGELFF	TGCAGCGTTTTAGGCCGGACTAGCGGTCCCGCGAACACCGGGGAGCTGTTTTTT
TRBV14	few	18	TRBJ2-6	.	CASSQAGNYHSGANVLTF	TGTGCCAGCAGCCAGGCCGGAAACTACCACTCTGGGGCCAACGTCCTGACTTTC
TRBV6-5	.	14	TRBJ1-2	.	CASSPPGLNYGYTF	TGTGCCAGCAGCCCTCCCGGACTGAACTATGGCTACACCTTC
TRBV7-9	.	13	TRBJ2-7	.	CASSDQDTYEQYF	TGTGCCAGCAGCGACCAGGACACTTACGAGCAGTACTTC
TRBV5-6	.	15	TRBJ1-4	.	CASSRAGATNEKLFF	TGTGCCAGCAGCAGGGCGGGAGCAACTAATGAAAAACTGTTTTTT
TRBV7-9	.	13	TRBJ1-1	.	CASRSVAGAEAFF	TGTGCCAGCAGATCCGTCGCGGGGGCTGAAGCTTTCTTT
TRBV7-9	.	13	TRBJ2-5	.	CASSLVGGETQYF	TGTGCCAGCAGCTTAGTAGGGGGAGAGACCCAGTACTTC
TRBV6-1	.	18	TRBJ1-6	.	CASSEARDSYSYNSPLHF	TGTGCCAGCAGTGAAGCGAGAGATTCATACTCCTATAATTCACCCCTCCACTTT
TRBV13	.	16	TRBJ2-1	.	CASSLGQGGGYNEQFF	TGTGCCAGCAGCTTAGGACAGGGTGGGGGATACAATGAGCAGTTCTTC
TRBV30	once	11	TRBJ1-2	.	CAWSVGSGYTF	TGTGCCTGGAGTGTTGGGAGTGGCTACACCTTC
TRBV5-6	.	15	TRBJ2-5	.	CASTPTPAIQETQYF	TGTGCCAGCACCCCGACCCCAGCGATCCAAGAGACCCAGTACTTC
TRBV30	.	14	TRBJ1-3	TRBD1	CAWRGQGSGNTIYF	TGTGCCTGGAGGGGACAGGGCTCTGGAAACACCATATATTTT
TRBV7-8	.	17	TRBJ2-5	TRBD2	CASSLPRWTSGRETQYF	TGTGCCAGCAGCTTACCCAGGTGGACTAGCGGTCGCGAGACCCAGTACTTC
TRBV7-3	.	16	TRBJ1-2	TRBD1	CASSAGTGGVDYGYTF	TGTGCCAGCAGCGCCGGGACAGGGGGCGTCGATTATGGCTACACCTTC
TRBV2	.	12	TRBJ1-2	TRBD1	CASSASDRDYTF	TGTGCCAGCAGTGCCTCAGACAGGGACTACACCTTC
TRBV11-1	.	17	TRBJ2-3	TRBD2	CASREGTRMGTTDTQYF	TGTGCCAGCAGAGAGGGGACTAGGATGGGTACCACAGATACGCAGTATTTT
TRBV4-1	.	15	TRBJ2-7	TRBD1	CASSQRQGYLYEQYF	TGCGCCAGCAGCCAAAGACAGGGGTATCTCTACGAGCAGTACTTC
TRBV21-1	.	17	TRBJ2-5	.	CASSKGGESGGQETQYF	TGTGCCAGCAGCAAAGGGGGGGAGAGCGGGGGCCAAGAGACCCAGTACTTC
TRBV30	.	15	TRBJ2-3	TRBD2	CAWSATSGLTDTQYF	TGTGCCTGGAGCGCTACTAGCGGGCTGACAGATACGCAGTATTTT
TRBV4-2	.	17	TRBJ2-1	TRBD2	CASSQDLLAGGYNEQFF	TGTGCCAGCAGCCAAGACTTACTAGCGGGAGGCTACAATGAGCAGTTCTTC
TRBV19	.	15	TRBJ1-5	.	CASKPWGGSNQPQHF	TGTGCCAGTAAACCGTGGGGCGGAAGCAATCAGCCCCAGCATTTT